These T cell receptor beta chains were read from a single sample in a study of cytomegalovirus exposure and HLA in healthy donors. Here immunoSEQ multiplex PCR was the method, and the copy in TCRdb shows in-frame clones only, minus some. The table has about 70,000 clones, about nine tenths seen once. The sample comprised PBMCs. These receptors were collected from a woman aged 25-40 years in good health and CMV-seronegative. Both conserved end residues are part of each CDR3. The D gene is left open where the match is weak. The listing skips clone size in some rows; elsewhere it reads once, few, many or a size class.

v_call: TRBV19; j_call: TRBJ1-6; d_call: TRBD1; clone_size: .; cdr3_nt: TGTGCCAGTACCGTGGGGGACAGGGGAGGTCCCCTCCACTTT; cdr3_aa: CASTVGDRGGPLHF
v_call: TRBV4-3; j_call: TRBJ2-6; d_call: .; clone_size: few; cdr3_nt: TGCGCCAGCAGCCAAAGGGGATCTGGGGCCAACGTCCTGACTTTC; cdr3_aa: CASSQRGSGANVLTF
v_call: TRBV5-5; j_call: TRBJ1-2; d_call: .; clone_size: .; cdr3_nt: TGTGCCAGCAGCTTCACGGGACTCTATAACTATGGCTACACCTTC; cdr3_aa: CASSFTGLYNYGYTF
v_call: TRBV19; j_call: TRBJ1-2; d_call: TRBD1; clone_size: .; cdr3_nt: TGTGCCAGTTCAAGCCCGGGACAGGGGGACTATGGCTACACCTTC; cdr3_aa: CASSSPGQGDYGYTF
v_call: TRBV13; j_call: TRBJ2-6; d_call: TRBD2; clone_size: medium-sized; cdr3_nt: TGTGCCAGCAGCCAGCTAGCGGGAGGGGCCCAACGTGGGGCCAACGTCCTGACTTTC; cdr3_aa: CASSQLAGGAQRGANVLTF
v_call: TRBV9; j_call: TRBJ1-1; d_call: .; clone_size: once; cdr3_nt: TGTGCCAGCAGCCCCTATGAGCCGAGGGGGTACACTGAAGCTTTCTTT; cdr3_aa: CASSPYEPRGYTEAFF
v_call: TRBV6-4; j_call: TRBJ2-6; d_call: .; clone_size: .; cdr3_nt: TGTGCCAGCAGTGACTCGTTTAGTAGCTCTGGGGCCAACGTCCTGACTTTC; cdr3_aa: CASSDSFSSSGANVLTF
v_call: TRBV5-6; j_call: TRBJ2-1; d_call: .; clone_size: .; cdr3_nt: TGTGCCGGCAAGCCGGGAAAGAGGTACAATGAGCAGTTCTTC; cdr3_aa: CAGKPGKRYNEQFF
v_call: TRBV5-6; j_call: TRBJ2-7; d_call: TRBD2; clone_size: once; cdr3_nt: TGTGCCAGCAGCCGGACTAGCGGGACCTACGAGCAGTACTTC; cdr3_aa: CASSRTSGTYEQYF
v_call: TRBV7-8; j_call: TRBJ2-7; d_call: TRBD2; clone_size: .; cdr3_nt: TGTGCCAGCAGCTCCGGGGAGACTAGCACCTCCTACGAGCAGTACTTC; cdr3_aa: CASSSGETSTSYEQYF
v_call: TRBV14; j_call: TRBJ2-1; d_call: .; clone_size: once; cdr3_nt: TGTGCCAGCAGCCAAGAAACGGGGAAGCAGTTCTTC; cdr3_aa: CASSQETGKQFF
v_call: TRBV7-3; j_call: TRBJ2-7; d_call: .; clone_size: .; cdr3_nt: TGTGCCAGCAGCTTAAAGGGGGGGCCCTCCTACGAGCAGTACTTC; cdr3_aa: CASSLKGGPSYEQYF
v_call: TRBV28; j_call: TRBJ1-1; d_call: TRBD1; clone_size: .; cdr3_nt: TGTGCCGGTCGAGACAGGGGGCAAACTGAAGCTTTCTTT; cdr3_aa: CAGRDRGQTEAFF
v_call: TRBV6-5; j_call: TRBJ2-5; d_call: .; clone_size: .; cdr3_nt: TGTGCCAGCAGTTACGAAGGCGGGATTTCTGGCGTGCAGTACTTC; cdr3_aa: CASSYEGGISGVQYF
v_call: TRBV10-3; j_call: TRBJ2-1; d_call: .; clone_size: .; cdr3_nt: TGTGCCATCTCCGGTGCGAATTCCTACAATGAGCAGTTCTTC; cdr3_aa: CAISGANSYNEQFF
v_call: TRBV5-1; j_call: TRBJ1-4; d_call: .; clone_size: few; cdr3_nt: TGCGCCAGCAGCTCCGGCAGGGCAGAAGTTGGACAACTGTTTTTT; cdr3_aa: CASSSGRAEVGQLFF
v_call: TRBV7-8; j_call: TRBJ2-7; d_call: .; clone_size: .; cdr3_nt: TGTGCCAGCAGCTTAGGCAGGGGTGGCAACGAGCAGTACTTC; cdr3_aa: CASSLGRGGNEQYF